This T cell receptor beta chain came from a study of blood T cell repertoires in COVID-19. TCRdb keeps only in-frame clones here, not all; method: immunoSEQ multiplex PCR. The repertoire holds some 700,000 clones, with about 87% as singletons. V was clipped by 0 bases and J by 1 base; unmatched bases: 5. Germline lookup yields CDR1 SGHRS and CDR2 YFSETQ. CDR3 length: 16 amino acids. V is TRBV5-1 and J is TRBJ1-1; 8 bases map to TRBD1. The clonotype comes from a young woman with acute or convalescent COVID-19. The sample taken for sequencing was peripheral blood. Here the CDR3 DNA reads TGCGCCAGCAGCTTGGGACGACAGGGGAGGAACACTGAAGCTTTCTTT. It is translated as CASSLGRQGRNTEAFF.